These T cell receptor beta chains were read from a single sample in a study of T cell responses to AZD1222 COVID-19 vaccine. The protocol was immunoSEQ multiplex PCR, while the TCRdb copy is restricted to in-frame clones and leaves out a portion. The table includes 100,000 to 150,000 clones, 89% detected once. The sample here was peripheral blood, taken on day 0 of AZD1222 vaccination. Every receptor here comes from an adult in good health. Both conserved end residues are part of each CDR3. Fields, in order: V gene, clone size, J gene, D gene, CDR3 DNA, CDR3 protein. D genes are given only for firm matches. Size is stated for part of the rows, as once, few or many counts, or as a class when the clone is expanded.

V: TRBV6-5
size: NA
J: TRBJ1-1
D: NA
DNA: TGTGCCAGCAGCCAACGCAGAATGAACACTGAAGCTTTCTTT
CDR3: CASSQRRMNTEAFF

V: TRBV3-1/TRBV3-2
size: NA
J: TRBJ2-3
D: NA
DNA: TGTGCCAGCAGCCAAGGCAGGGTCGGCACAGATACGCAGTATTTT
CDR3: CASSQGRVGTDTQYF

V: TRBV2
size: NA
J: TRBJ1-5
D: TRBD1
DNA: TGTGCCAGCAGTGAGGGACAGGGATACAATCAGCCCCAGCATTTT
CDR3: CASSEGQGYNQPQHF

V: TRBV4-2
size: NA
J: TRBJ2-1
D: TRBD1
DNA: TGTGCCAGCAGCCAAGAGAGGAGGCGGGACAGGGCCTACAATGAGCAGTTCTTC
CDR3: CASSQERRRDRAYNEQFF

V: TRBV5-8
size: NA
J: TRBJ1-5
D: NA
DNA: TGTGCCAGCAGCTGGGACGTTTTTCAACCCCAGCATTTT
CDR3: CASSWDVFQPQHF

V: TRBV27
size: NA
J: TRBJ2-2
D: TRBD2
DNA: TGTGCCAGCACCACCCTAGCGGGGGGGCATTCCGGGGAGCTGTTTTTT
CDR3: CASTTLAGGHSGELFF

V: TRBV5-4
size: NA
J: TRBJ1-3
D: NA
DNA: TGTGCCAGCAGCTTGGTTGGGGGCTCCGGAAACACCATATATTTT
CDR3: CASSLVGGSGNTIYF

V: TRBV25-1
size: NA
J: TRBJ1-6
D: TRBD1
DNA: TGTGCCAGCAGAGTGGGACAGATAAATTCACCCCTCCACTTT
CDR3: CASRVGQINSPLHF

V: TRBV18
size: NA
J: TRBJ1-1
D: NA
DNA: TGTGCCAGCTCGCTTCGGGACGCCACTGAAGCTTTCTTT
CDR3: CASSLRDATEAFF

V: TRBV30
size: NA
J: TRBJ1-2
D: NA
DNA: TGTGCCTGGAGTACGGGACGTCTGGCCTATGGCTACACCTTC
CDR3: CAWSTGRLAYGYTF

V: TRBV18
size: NA
J: TRBJ1-4
D: TRBD1
DNA: TGTGCCAGCTCACCGCAACCTCCAGGGGGCGCAAGAAATGAAAAACTGTTTTTT
CDR3: CASSPQPPGGARNEKLFF

V: TRBV5-8
size: once
J: TRBJ1-5
D: TRBD1
DNA: TGTGCCAGCAGCTTGGGGGACGGCACAGGGGGGGGACAGCCCCAGCATTTT
CDR3: CASSLGDGTGGGQPQHF

V: TRBV5-4
size: NA
J: TRBJ1-1
D: TRBD1
DNA: TGTGCCAGCAGCTCCAATGCCAGGGGGAGGAACACTGAAGCTTTCTTT
CDR3: CASSSNARGRNTEAFF

V: TRBV10-1
size: once
J: TRBJ2-2
D: NA
DNA: TGCGCCAGCAGATGGGCAGTCACCGGGGAGCTGTTTTTT
CDR3: CASRWAVTGELFF

V: TRBV11-3
size: NA
J: TRBJ1-1
D: NA
DNA: TGTGCCAGCAGCCGAGATACAGGGACTGAAGCTTTCTTT
CDR3: CASSRDTGTEAFF

V: TRBV6-5
size: NA
J: TRBJ1-3
D: NA
DNA: TGTGCCAGCACGGCTGGGGGCGGCTCTGGAAACACCATATATTTT
CDR3: CASTAGGGSGNTIYF

V: TRBV5-4
size: NA
J: TRBJ1-1
D: NA
DNA: TGTGCCAGCCTTTCCCCCGGCACAACAATGAACACTGAAGCTTTCTTT
CDR3: CASLSPGTTMNTEAFF

V: TRBV30
size: NA
J: TRBJ1-5
D: NA
DNA: TGTGCCTGTTCACCAGGAGCCTATCAGCCCCAGCATTTT
CDR3: CACSPGAYQPQHF

V: TRBV25-1
size: NA
J: TRBJ2-5
D: NA
DNA: TGTGCCAGCAGTGAACTGTACCAAGAGACCCAGTACTTC
CDR3: CASSELYQETQYF

V: TRBV7-9
size: few
J: TRBJ1-4
D: NA
DNA: TGTGCCAGCAGCTTGGATGGGTCAACTCGCGAAAAACTGTTTTTT
CDR3: CASSLDGSTREKLFF

V: TRBV5-1
size: NA
J: TRBJ2-1
D: TRBD1
DNA: TGCGCCAGCAGCACGGGACAGCTCCAGTTCTTC
CDR3: CASSTGQLQFF

V: TRBV19
size: NA
J: TRBJ2-1
D: NA
DNA: TGTGCCAGTAGTATTATGGGATCAAACTCCTACAATGAGCAGTTCTTC
CDR3: CASSIMGSNSYNEQFF

V: TRBV6-1
size: NA
J: TRBJ1-2
D: NA
DNA: TGTGCCAGCAGTGAAGGGCCCATAGGCTACACCTTC
CDR3: CASSEGPIGYTF

V: TRBV4-2
size: once
J: TRBJ1-2
D: NA
DNA: TGTGCCAGCAGCCAAGAGGGCCTCGGGAGCTATGGCTACACCTTC
CDR3: CASSQEGLGSYGYTF